This TCR beta chain emerged from a study of blood T cells in healthy people across ages. In the case of this clonotype: Its antigen is currently unknown.

Whole-study results and caveats: Samples with more naive T cells showed higher observed beta diversity. In the absence of known donor CMV status, changes in expanded clonotypes were possibly confounded.

The use of a sample-barcoded 5' primer and a J-beta primer mix characterized a second PCR of 7 to 11 cycles. TCRdb ran MiXCR on the 5' RACE reads and lists one entry per CDR3 protein. The sample holds some 760,000 distinct CDR3 sequences, around a quarter seen once. The same data also went into a second study, on T cells of mothers and their children. That work contributes: Relative to unrelated pairs, biologically related mother-child dyads exhibited marginally greater, non-significant overlap. T cell clones that were persistent and microchimeric went undetected.

The TCR comes from a boy aged 10-17 years in good health. Sequenced input: blood.

The CDR3 DNA is TGTGCCAGCAGTTCCGTGATTGAAGCTTTCTTT. Amino acid sequence: CASSSVIEAFF. The chain has TRBV6-2 or TRBV6-3 and TRBJ1-1; no definite D call. This CDR3 is built from 11 residues. Germline V CDR1 and CDR2: MNHEY, SVGEGT. Trimming took 4 bases from V and 7 from J, leaving 7 bases between them.